The TCR beta chain described here comes from a study of regulatory T cells in long-lasting Graves disease. Study at large: Positivity for TSH receptor antibodies plus over 5 years of antithyroid drugs meant persistent Graves' disease.

Time point: persistent/refractory GD, antithyroid drugs over 5 years with positive TRAb. PBMC-derived RNA was used for the TCR library. Roughly 9 milliliters of peripheral blood were taken and placed in EDTA tubes. The study, taken as a whole, reports: The small sample size may have reduced accuracy.

Trimming took 6 bases from V and 15 from J, leaving 12 bases between them. The CDR3 length is 11 residues. The germline gives CDR1 SNHLY, CDR2 FYNNEI. This clonotype was detected many times. Its specificity is unknown. The TCR beta library used iRepertoire HTBI primers with Arm-PCR amplification of CDR3. TCRdb reprocessed the multiplex PCR reads with MiXCR, giving one entry per CDR3 protein. In the table there are some 430,000 distinct CDR3 sequences, 20% to 25% of which are singletons. The V call is TRBV2, the J call TRBJ1-6, with no clear D. Sequenced material: peripheral blood mononuclear cells (PBMCs), taken when the disease was refractory, from a patient treated with antithyroid drugs. This TCR came from a female donor with Graves disease. The DNA of the CDR3 is TGTGCCAGCAGCGGGCGGACCTTCCTCCACTTT. Amino acid sequence: CASSGRTFLHF.